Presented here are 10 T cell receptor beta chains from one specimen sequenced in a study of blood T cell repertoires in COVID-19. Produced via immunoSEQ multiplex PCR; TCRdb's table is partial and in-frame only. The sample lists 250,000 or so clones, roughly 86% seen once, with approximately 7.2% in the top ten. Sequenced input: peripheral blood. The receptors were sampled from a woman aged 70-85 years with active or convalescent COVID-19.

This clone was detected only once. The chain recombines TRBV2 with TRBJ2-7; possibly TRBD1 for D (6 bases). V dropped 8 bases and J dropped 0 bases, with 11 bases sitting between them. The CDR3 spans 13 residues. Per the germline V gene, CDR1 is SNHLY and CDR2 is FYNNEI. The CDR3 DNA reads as TGTGCCAGCCTAACAGGGAGCTCCTACGAGCAGTACTTC. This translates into CASLTGSSYEQYF.

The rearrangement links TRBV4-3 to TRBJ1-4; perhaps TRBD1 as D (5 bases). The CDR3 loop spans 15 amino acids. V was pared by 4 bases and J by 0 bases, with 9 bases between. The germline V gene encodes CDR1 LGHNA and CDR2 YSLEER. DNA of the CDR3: TGCGCCAGCAGCCCTACAGGTGCAACTAATGAAAAACTGTTTTTT. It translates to CASSPTGATNEKLFF.

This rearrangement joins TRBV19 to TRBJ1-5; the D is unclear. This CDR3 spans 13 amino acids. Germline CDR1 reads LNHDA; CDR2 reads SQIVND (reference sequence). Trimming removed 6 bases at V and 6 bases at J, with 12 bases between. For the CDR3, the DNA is TGTGCCAGTAGGTTCATCCCGGGTCAGCCCCAGCATTTT. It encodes CASRFIPGQPQHF.

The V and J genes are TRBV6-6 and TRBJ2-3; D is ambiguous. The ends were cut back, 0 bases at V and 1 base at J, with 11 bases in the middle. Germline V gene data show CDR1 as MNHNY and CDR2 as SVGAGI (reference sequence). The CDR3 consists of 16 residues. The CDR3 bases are TGTGCCAGCAGTTACTCACCTGTGACTGGCACAGATACGCAGTATTTT. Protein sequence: CASSYSPVTGTDTQYF.

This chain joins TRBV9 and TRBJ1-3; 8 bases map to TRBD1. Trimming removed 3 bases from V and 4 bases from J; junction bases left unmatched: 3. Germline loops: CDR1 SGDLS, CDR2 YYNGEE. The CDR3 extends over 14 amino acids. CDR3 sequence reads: CASSGTGRGNTIYF. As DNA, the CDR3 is TGTGCCAGCAGCGGGACAGGGCGCGGAAACACCATATATTTT. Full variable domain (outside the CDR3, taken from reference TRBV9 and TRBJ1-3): DSGVTQTPKHLITATGQRVTLRCSPRSGDLSVYWYQQSLDQGLQFLIQYYNGEERAKGNILERFSAQQFPDLHSELNLSSLELGDSALYFCASSGTGRGNTIYFGEGSWLTVV.

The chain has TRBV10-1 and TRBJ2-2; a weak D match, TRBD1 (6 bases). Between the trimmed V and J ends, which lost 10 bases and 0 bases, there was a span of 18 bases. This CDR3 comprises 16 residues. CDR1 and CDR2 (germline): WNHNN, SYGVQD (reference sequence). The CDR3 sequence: CAIPTDRYANTGELFF. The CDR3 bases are TGCGCCATTCCGACGGACAGATACGCGAACACCGGGGAGCTGTTTTTT.

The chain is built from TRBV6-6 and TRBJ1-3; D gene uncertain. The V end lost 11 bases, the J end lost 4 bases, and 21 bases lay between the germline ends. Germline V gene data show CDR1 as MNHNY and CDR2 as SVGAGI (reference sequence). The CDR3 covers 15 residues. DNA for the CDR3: TGTGCCGTACAAGACGGAACTACGAGCGGAAACACCATATATTTT. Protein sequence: CAVQDGTTSGNTIYF.

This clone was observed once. Written as DNA, the CDR3 is TGCGCCAGCAGCGCCCGCAGGGGATACGAAGATACGCAGTATTTT. Amino acids: CASSARRGYEDTQYF. The V gene is TRBV10-1, the J gene TRBJ2-3, with D perhaps TRBD1 (6 bases). With 6 bases removed from V and 5 bases from J, the gap between germline ends came to 18 bases. The CDR3 covers 15 residues. The germline V gene encodes CDR1 WNHNN and CDR2 SYGVQD (reference sequence).

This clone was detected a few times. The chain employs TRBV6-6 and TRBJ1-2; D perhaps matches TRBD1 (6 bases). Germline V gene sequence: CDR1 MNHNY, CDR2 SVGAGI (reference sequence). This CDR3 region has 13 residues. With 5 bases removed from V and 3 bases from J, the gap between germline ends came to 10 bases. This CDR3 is CASSPPGDYGYTF. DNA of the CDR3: TGTGCCAGCAGTCCTCCAGGGGACTATGGCTACACCTTC.

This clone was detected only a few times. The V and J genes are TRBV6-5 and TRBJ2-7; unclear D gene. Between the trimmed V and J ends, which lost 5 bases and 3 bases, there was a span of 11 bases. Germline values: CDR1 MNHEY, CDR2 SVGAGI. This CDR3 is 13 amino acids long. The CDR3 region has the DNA TGTGCCAGCAGTCACCCGAACAGCTACGAGCAGTACTTC. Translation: CASSHPNSYEQYF.